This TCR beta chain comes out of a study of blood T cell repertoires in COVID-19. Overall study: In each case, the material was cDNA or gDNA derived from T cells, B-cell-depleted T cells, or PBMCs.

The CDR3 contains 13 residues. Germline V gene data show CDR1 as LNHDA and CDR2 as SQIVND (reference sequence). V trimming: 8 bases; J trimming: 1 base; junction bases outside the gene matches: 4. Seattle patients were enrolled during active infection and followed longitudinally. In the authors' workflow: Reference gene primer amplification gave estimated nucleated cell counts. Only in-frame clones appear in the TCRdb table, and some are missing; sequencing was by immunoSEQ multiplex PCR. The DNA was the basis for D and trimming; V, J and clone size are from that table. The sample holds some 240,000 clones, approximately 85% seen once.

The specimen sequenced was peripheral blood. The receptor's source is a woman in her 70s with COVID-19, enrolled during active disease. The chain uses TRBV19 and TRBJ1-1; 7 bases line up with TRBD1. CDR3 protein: CASHYRGNTEAFF. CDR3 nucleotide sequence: TGTGCCAGTCACTACAGGGGGAACACTGAAGCTTTCTTT.